The 4 T cell receptor beta chains reported below all come from one sample, sequenced in a study of blood T cell repertoires in COVID-19. Clones were sequenced by immunoSEQ multiplex PCR, and TCRdb holds only the in-frame ones, with some missing. The sample comprises 260,000 or so clones, 82% of which are singletons, and 4% to 5% rests with the top ten. The sequencing sample was made of peripheral blood. The receptors shown here come from a woman in her 70s with acute or convalescent COVID-19.

The chain uses TRBV21-1 and TRBJ1-3; the listed D gene, TRBD1, was not tested against the DNA. TRBV21-1 is reported as a pseudogene. This CDR3 region has 18 residues. CDR3 region: CASRKGEGQGNSGNTIYF. The CDR3 nucleotides are TGTGCCAGCAGAAAAGGGGAGGGACAGGGGAACTCTGGAAACACCATATATTTT.

The genes are TRBV6-6 and TRBJ2-7, with D uncertain. CDR1 is MNHNY and CDR2 is SVGAGI in the germline V gene (reference sequence). The CDR3 covers 14 residues. Trimming stripped 3 bases from V and 1 base from J, with 10 bases between. CDR3 residues: CASSYEAGSYEQYF. CDR3 coding DNA: TGTGCCAGCAGTTATGAGGCTGGGTCCTACGAGCAGTACTTC.

V and J are TRBV24-1 and TRBJ1-2; 10 bases match TRBD1. The germline V gene has CDR1 KGHDR and CDR2 SFDVKD. Trimming cost V 5 bases and J 2 bases; bases outside gene matches: 10. The CDR3 runs 17 residues. CDR3 in amino acids: CATSVPTADRGNYGYTF. CDR3 nucleotides: TGTGCCACCAGTGTCCCCACGGCGGACAGGGGGAACTATGGCTACACCTTC.

The chain has TRBV4-2 and TRBJ2-5, with TRBD2 as a possible D gene (7 bases). Germline CDR1 is LGHNA and CDR2 is YNFKEQ. V was trimmed by 1 base and J by 2 bases, leaving 20 bases between them. The CDR3 has 18 residues. In DNA, the CDR3 is TGTGCCAGCAGCCAAGTAGGGGGAGCGGGGTACTCTCAAGAGACCCAGTACTTC. Amino acids: CASSQVGGAGYSQETQYF.